These T cell receptor beta chains were read from a single sample in a study of CD8 T cells in Susac syndrome. Via MiXCR, TCRdb re-called the immunoSEQ multiplex PCR reads, giving one row per CDR3 protein. The sample yields around 220,000 distinct CDR3 sequences, 80% to 95% seen once. Sequencing was performed on CD8+ T cells from PBMCs. These TCRs come from a human donor with multiple sclerosis. CDR3s include the opening cysteine and the closing phenylalanine or tryptophan. The order of the fields is J gene, D gene, clone size, V gene, CDR3 protein, CDR3 DNA. The D gene is left open where the match is weak. Rows give clone size only sometimes, using once, few, many, or a class for an expanded clone.

TRBJ2-1 TRBD2 once TRBV20-1 CSARERTSGMYNEQFF TGCAGTGCTAGAGAGCGGACTAGCGGGATGTACAATGAGCAGTTCTTC
TRBJ1-6 - - TRBV24-1 CATSDMVPGTYNSPLHF TGTGCCACCAGTGATATGGTACCCGGGACCTATAATTCACCCCTCCACTTT
TRBJ1-1 TRBD1 - TRBV18 CASSTAGGREEAFF TGTGCCAGCTCAACCGCAGGGGGGCGAGAAGAAGCTTTCTTT
TRBJ2-7 TRBD1 - TRBV13 CASSSTGGAYYEQYF TGTGCCAGCAGCTCCACAGGGGGAGCCTACTACGAGCAGTACTTC
TRBJ1-5 TRBD1 - TRBV12-3/TRBV12-4 CASSLSRGNGDRGEQPQHF TGTGCCAGCAGCCTTAGCCGGGGGAACGGGGACAGGGGGGAGCAGCCCCAGCATTTT
TRBJ2-5 TRBD2 - TRBV3-1 CASSNGLAGEQETQYF TGTGCCAGCAGCAACGGACTAGCGGGGGAACAAGAGACCCAGTACTTC
TRBJ1-2 - - TRBV12-5 CASRIQGAPGYTF TGTGCTAGCCGGATTCAGGGCGCGCCTGGCTACACCTTC
TRBJ2-1 TRBD1 - TRBV20-1 CSASAGTGGFEQFF TGCAGTGCTAGTGCCGGGACAGGGGGCTTTGAGCAGTTCTTC
TRBJ2-2 - - TRBV20-1 CSAIQDRHLAGELFF TGCAGTGCTATACAGGACAGACACCTCGCAGGGGAGCTGTTTTTT
TRBJ2-7 TRBD2 - TRBV29-1 CSVEEGTSGRVGYEQYF TGCAGCGTTGAAGAGGGGACTAGCGGGAGGGTGGGCTACGAGCAGTACTTC
TRBJ2-1 - - TRBV21-1 CASSKYPPSGSHNEQFF TGTGCCAGCAGCAAATATCCCCCTAGCGGAAGTCACAATGAGCAGTTCTTC